This T cell receptor beta chain was observed in a study of graft-versus-host responses after intestinal transplantation. CDR3 length: 17 residues. The V segment lost 0 bases and the J segment 4 bases; nucleotides outside the gene matches: 7. Germline V gene data show CDR1 as SGHTS and CDR2 as YDEGEE. The assay was immunoSEQ multiplex PCR, and TCRdb's table has in-frame clones only and misses some. The data hold 100,000 or so clones, with more than 85% observed a single time. With regard to this clone: What it binds is not known.

V gene TRBV5-8 combines with J gene TRBJ2-1; 10 bases are shared with TRBD2. The source of this sequence is a human donor who was the organ donor for an intestinal transplant. Sequencing used unstimulated CD4+ T cells sorted from spleen or lymph node cells, obtained before transplant. DNA of the CDR3: TGTGCCAGCAGCTTGGGCATAGCGGGGGGACCTTACAATGAGCAGTTCTTC. This translates into CASSLGIAGGPYNEQFF.